The present T cell receptor beta chain was sequenced within a study of Ad26.COV2.S vaccination and SARS-CoV-2 variants. For the study at large: The donor was enrolled in the Ad26.COV2.S arm of the COV1001 trial.

Study results and limitations: Once vaccination had occurred, spike-specific CD8+ and CD4+ T cell responses reportedly showed substantial breadth. Among vaccine recipients, spike-specific TCR breadth exceeded that of placebo recipients.

V gave up 0 bases and J gave up 8 bases, with 10 bases separating them. The CDR3 runs 13 residues. In germline, CDR1 is SGHTA, CDR2 FQGTGA. Treatment indicated: some 20 received Ad26.COV2.S at low or high dose, single or two shots; a few received placebo; per-sample allocation not given. Repertoires come from day 63 after the first vaccine or placebo injection. Remarks on this clone: What it recognizes is unknown.

Measured with immunoSEQ multiplex PCR; TCRdb has only the in-frame clones, and not every one. The repertoire includes some 450,000 clones, roughly 88% of them detected once, and around 4.5% sits in the top ten. The input for sequencing was peripheral blood, taken in a trial of Ad26.COV2.S vaccine versus placebo. This TCR was recovered from a person aged 18-60 years who received the Ad26.COV2.S COVID-19 vaccine or a placebo. The rearrangement uses TRBV7-3 and TRBJ1-1; D call uncertain. CDR3 sequence: CASSLTIRAEAFF. The CDR3, as DNA: TGTGCCAGCAGCTTAACGATCCGTGCCGAAGCTTTCTTT.